This T cell receptor beta chain was captured in a study of blood T cell repertoires in COVID-19 (dated by TCRdb to about 2020). Looking at the study overall: Collaborator samples came from the United States, Italy and Spain and covered acute and convalescent phases of COVID-19. The material from the prospective study consisted of cDNA or gDNA derived from T cells, B-cell-depleted T cells, or PBMCs. Deeply sampled blood TCRbeta repertoires from subjects exposed to, actively infected with, or recovered from COVID-19 were included in the dataset. The repertoires were released in a freely available public database meant as a resource for research on the immune response to SARS-CoV-2. Samples came from the ongoing ImmuneRACE study (first 160 participants) plus 1,254 subjects from 6 global collaborators. Nearly every sample came with metadata listing a de-identified subject ID, COVID-19 status, age in years and sex. HLA class I and class II types, where available, came from metadata supplied by the sample provider rather than from assay-based typing.

In Seattle, one collaborating source enrolled patients while the infection was active and tracked those patients longitudinally over the course of disease. Whole blood was collected in K2EDTA tubes by collaborating institutions according to the institutions' own protocols. For TCRbeta analysis, collaborators shipped samples as frozen whole blood, isolated PBMCs, or DNA extracted from either of those sample types. TCRbeta CDR3 regions were amplified from genomic DNA by means of the immunoSEQ Assay, a bias-controlled multiplex PCR. The paper's data handling went like this. The number of nucleated cells in each sample was estimated by amplification of reference gene primers within the assay. To quantify the absolute abundance of each unique TCRbeta CDR3 rearrangement, sequence reads were collapsed and filtered. For each sample, productive Simpson clonality was calculated as the square root of Simpson's diversity index across productive rearrangements. In TCRdb, the immuneACCESS table is reduced to in-frame sequences with V and J assigned. These tables do not hold every clone; where another copy was compared, an unresolved V gene accounts for under half, and the others remain unexplained. V and J calls and clone size follow that table, whereas D and trimming were derived from the DNA. Counted in this sample were a few hundred thousand clones; 85% to 90% of them appeared once. Of the sample, 0.8% to 0.9% falls within the top ten clones.

The germline V and J ends show losses of 4 bases and 4 bases respectively, and no gene match explains 6 bases of the junction. The germline V gene provides CDR1 MGHRA and CDR2 YSYEKL. Its CDR3 holds 17 amino acids, cysteine through phenylalanine. The retained sequence is limited to the CDR3, 51 bases, with the frame set at the first base. As regards this clone: This clone's antigen is unknown. No base quality values were provided; no much bigger clone lies one nucleotide off.

The full study reports these points: Clinical and demographic metadata were provided uncurated, with the amount varying by source and participant.

The chain is made from TRBV4-1 and TRBJ2-2, with TRBD2 matching 13 junction bases. The sequencing sample was made of peripheral blood. The source of this sequence is a man aged 18 to 29 with COVID-19, enrolled during active disease. The CDR3 in this case is CASSPGLAGVVTGELFF. The nucleotides read TGCGCCAGCAGCCCCGGACTAGCGGGAGTGGTCACCGGGGAGCTGTTTTTT.